This T cell receptor beta chain emerged from a study of T cells expressing NK-cell markers. About the research overall: It was sorted CD3+CD56+NKG2C+, CD3+CD56+NKG2C- and CD3+CD56-NKG2C+ T cells that supplied the TCR beta repertoires. Study-level findings and limits: There were a handful of donors in whom these clonotypes also led the CD3+CD56-NKG2C+ fraction. Whether expanded NKG2C+ T cell clones were HCMV specific stayed uncertain.

About this clonotype itself: Its antigen is unidentified.

The length of the CDR3 is 14 residues. Germline CDR1 and CDR2: MNHEY and SMNVEV (reference sequence). Beta-chain TCR cDNA was generated via 5'RACE template switching with UMIs. TCRdb re-called the 5' RACE reads; every CDR3 protein appears as one record, without DNA. The sample includes roughly 420,000 distinct CDR3 sequences. This TCR was sampled from a woman between 18 and 75 years old in good health. The chain has TRBV27 and TRBJ2-7; as DNA is missing, the TRBD2 call by TCRdb cannot be tested. The sequenced material came from blood T cells: a sorted CD56 or NKG2C T cell subset, CD4+ or CD8+ T cells, or bulk PBMC T cells (not recorded which). The CDR3 reads CASSDRDYPYEQYF.